Listed here is a single T cell receptor beta chain. The sample comes from a study of T cells expressing NK-cell markers. TCRdb reanalyzed the 5' RACE reads and collapses them to one entry per CDR3 protein, without DNA. This sample contains roughly 390,000 distinct CDR3 sequences. The sequence was obtained from a man aged 18-75 years in good health. The sample consisted of blood T cells: a sorted CD56 or NKG2C T cell subset, CD4+ or CD8+ T cells, or bulk PBMC T cells (not recorded which).

The CDR3 here is CASSLSPGQATEAFF. V and J are TRBV4-2 and TRBJ1-1; the D gene TCRdb calls, TRBD1, cannot be checked with no DNA. CDR1 and CDR2 from the germline V gene are LGHNA and YNFKEQ. The CDR3 totals 15 residues.